Listed below are T cell receptor beta chains from one sample, sequenced in a study of blood T cell repertoires in COVID-19. The repertoire was sequenced with immunoSEQ multiplex PCR; TCRdb's copy has only in-frame clones and lacks some. Of just over 200,000 clones listed, about 78% are singletons. The sequenced sample consisted of peripheral blood. Receptors were obtained from a woman in her 70s with acute or convalescent COVID-19. Both conserved end residues are part of each CDR3. Each record gives: D gene, clone size, V gene, J gene, CDR3 DNA, CDR3 protein. A D gene is named only where the DNA matches it firmly. Rows may omit the clone size; those that give it use once, few, many or a size class.

D gene: .; clone size: .; V gene: TRBV12-3/TRBV12-4; J gene: TRBJ2-1; CDR3 DNA: TGTGCCAGCACTAGTAATGAGCAGTTCTTC; CDR3 protein: CASTSNEQFF
D gene: .; clone size: .; V gene: TRBV18; J gene: TRBJ2-7; CDR3 DNA: TGTGCCAGCTCACAACGAAGCGGGCGGGACTCCTACGAGCAGTACTTC; CDR3 protein: CASSQRSGRDSYEQYF
D gene: TRBD1; clone size: .; V gene: TRBV4-1; J gene: TRBJ1-1; CDR3 DNA: TGCGCCAGCAGCCGGCCGGGACAGGGGGAAACTGAAGCTTTCTTT; CDR3 protein: CASSRPGQGETEAFF
D gene: .; clone size: .; V gene: TRBV27; J gene: TRBJ1-2; CDR3 DNA: TGTGCCAGCAGTTTATCGTCGGGATATGGCTACACCTTC; CDR3 protein: CASSLSSGYGYTF
D gene: TRBD1; clone size: once; V gene: TRBV28; J gene: TRBJ1-1; CDR3 DNA: TGTGCCAGCAGCCCGGGACAGGGTAGGGAGAACACTGAAGCTTTCTTT; CDR3 protein: CASSPGQGRENTEAFF
D gene: .; clone size: .; V gene: TRBV15; J gene: TRBJ1-4; CDR3 DNA: TGTGCCACCAGCAGAGATGCTGCGGCAACTAATGAAAAACTGTTTTTT; CDR3 protein: CATSRDAAATNEKLFF
D gene: TRBD2; clone size: .; V gene: TRBV19; J gene: TRBJ2-1; CDR3 DNA: TGTGCCAGTAGTCGGAAACCGGGGACTACCTACAATGAGCAGTTCTTC; CDR3 protein: CASSRKPGTTYNEQFF
D gene: TRBD1; clone size: .; V gene: TRBV2; J gene: TRBJ1-1; CDR3 DNA: TGTGCCAGCAGTGGACAGGGAAAAAACACTGAAGCTTTCTTT; CDR3 protein: CASSGQGKNTEAFF
D gene: .; clone size: .; V gene: TRBV7-8; J gene: TRBJ1-6; CDR3 DNA: TGTGCCAGCAGCTTCCGGAGCTCCTATAATTCACCCCTCCACTTT; CDR3 protein: CASSFRSSYNSPLHF
D gene: TRBD1; clone size: .; V gene: TRBV28; J gene: TRBJ1-4; CDR3 DNA: TGTGCCAGCAGCCGGACAGGTGTTGGAAAACTGTTTTTT; CDR3 protein: CASSRTGVGKLFF
D gene: TRBD2; clone size: once; V gene: TRBV5-1; J gene: TRBJ2-1; CDR3 DNA: TGCGCCAGCAGCCCTAGACTAGCGGGAGAAAATGAGCAGTTCTTC; CDR3 protein: CASSPRLAGENEQFF
D gene: TRBD1; clone size: .; V gene: TRBV15; J gene: TRBJ2-7; CDR3 DNA: TGTGCCACCAGCAGCCCGGGACAGGGGGCCTTCGAGCAGTACTTC; CDR3 protein: CATSSPGQGAFEQYF
D gene: TRBD1; clone size: few; V gene: TRBV6-5; J gene: TRBJ1-1; CDR3 DNA: TGTGCCAGCAGTTCCGGGACAGGGGACACTGAAGCTTTCTTT; CDR3 protein: CASSSGTGDTEAFF
D gene: TRBD2; clone size: .; V gene: TRBV10-1; J gene: TRBJ2-7; CDR3 DNA: TGCGCCAGCGGAACCGGGACTAGTCACGAGCAGTACTTC; CDR3 protein: CASGTGTSHEQYF
D gene: TRBD1; clone size: .; V gene: TRBV18; J gene: TRBJ2-7; CDR3 DNA: TGTGCCAGCTCACCTGACAGGGGGTTATACGAGCAGTACTTC; CDR3 protein: CASSPDRGLYEQYF
D gene: .; clone size: .; V gene: TRBV29-1; J gene: TRBJ1-2; CDR3 DNA: TGCAGCGTTGATATTGGGGAGGGTGTGGACTATGGCTACACCTTC; CDR3 protein: CSVDIGEGVDYGYTF
D gene: TRBD2; clone size: .; V gene: TRBV5-4; J gene: TRBJ2-7; CDR3 DNA: TGTGCCAGCAGATCGGGGACTAGCGGGACGGGGGAGCAGTACTTC; CDR3 protein: CASRSGTSGTGEQYF
D gene: .; clone size: .; V gene: TRBV29-1; J gene: TRBJ1-1; CDR3 DNA: TGCAGCGCGGGAAGGACCCGACAGACTGAAGCTTTCTTT; CDR3 protein: CSAGRTRQTEAFF
D gene: .; clone size: .; V gene: TRBV2; J gene: TRBJ1-5; CDR3 DNA: TGTGCCAGCAGTGAATCCCGGACATCAAATCAGCCCCAGCATTTT; CDR3 protein: CASSESRTSNQPQHF
D gene: .; clone size: .; V gene: TRBV15; J gene: TRBJ2-1; CDR3 DNA: TGTGCCACCAGCAGGGGAGGACTCCAACACAATGAGCAGTTCTTC; CDR3 protein: CATSRGGLQHNEQFF
D gene: .; clone size: .; V gene: TRBV6-4; J gene: TRBJ1-5; CDR3 DNA: TGTGCCAGCAGTGTGGAGGGCGGTCAGCCCCAGCATTTT; CDR3 protein: CASSVEGGQPQHF
D gene: .; clone size: .; V gene: TRBV6-5; J gene: TRBJ1-5; CDR3 DNA: TGTGCCAGCACCCGGGGGAATAGCAATCAGCCCCAGCATTTT; CDR3 protein: CASTRGNSNQPQHF
D gene: .; clone size: .; V gene: TRBV5-6; J gene: TRBJ1-2; CDR3 DNA: TGTGCCAGCAGCTTTCCATTCGGGGGGAACTATGGCTACACCTTC; CDR3 protein: CASSFPFGGNYGYTF
D gene: .; clone size: .; V gene: TRBV3-1/TRBV3-2; J gene: TRBJ2-2; CDR3 DNA: TGTGCCAGCAGCCAGGGGGCCGTCGGGGAGCTGTTTTTT; CDR3 protein: CASSQGAVGELFF
D gene: TRBD1; clone size: .; V gene: TRBV18; J gene: TRBJ1-5; CDR3 DNA: TGTGCCAGCTCACCACTGGCAGGGGGCCTTCAGCCCCAGCATTTT; CDR3 protein: CASSPLAGGLQPQHF
D gene: TRBD1; clone size: .; V gene: TRBV28; J gene: TRBJ2-2; CDR3 DNA: TGTGCCAGTAGGACAGGGGGCTTCATTGACACCGGGGAGCTGTTTTTT; CDR3 protein: CASRTGGFIDTGELFF
D gene: .; clone size: .; V gene: TRBV28; J gene: TRBJ1-1; CDR3 DNA: TGTGCCAGCAGAGACCCAGGTTTGAACACTGAAGCTTTCTTT; CDR3 protein: CASRDPGLNTEAFF
D gene: TRBD2; clone size: .; V gene: TRBV7-3; J gene: TRBJ2-1; CDR3 DNA: TGTGCCAGCAGCTTAGGGACTAGCGCCGACAATGAGCAGTTCTTC; CDR3 protein: CASSLGTSADNEQFF
D gene: TRBD2; clone size: .; V gene: TRBV24-1; J gene: TRBJ2-3; CDR3 DNA: TGTGCCACCAGTGATTTGAGCACTAGCGGGAGCACAGATACGCAGTATTTT; CDR3 protein: CATSDLSTSGSTDTQYF
D gene: TRBD1; clone size: .; V gene: TRBV19; J gene: TRBJ2-7; CDR3 DNA: TGTGCCAGCAGCAAGGGACAGGGAAGTTTCTACGAGCAGTACTTC; CDR3 protein: CASSKGQGSFYEQYF
D gene: .; clone size: .; V gene: TRBV15; J gene: TRBJ1-6; CDR3 DNA: TGTGCCACCAGCAGGAAGGGGGATTCACCCCTCCACTTT; CDR3 protein: CATSRKGDSPLHF
D gene: .; clone size: few; V gene: TRBV30; J gene: TRBJ1-1; CDR3 DNA: TGTGCCTGGAGTGTACGGGGGGACACTGAAGCTTTCTTT; CDR3 protein: CAWSVRGDTEAFF
D gene: TRBD1; clone size: .; V gene: TRBV19; J gene: TRBJ1-2; CDR3 DNA: TGTGCCAGTAGTCCTCGGCAGGGGGGCTATGGCTACACCTTC; CDR3 protein: CASSPRQGGYGYTF
D gene: TRBD2; clone size: .; V gene: TRBV4-1; J gene: TRBJ2-1; CDR3 DNA: TGCGCCAGCAGCCGTGGGGCGGGAGCCTACAATGAGCAGTTCTTC; CDR3 protein: CASSRGAGAYNEQFF
D gene: .; clone size: .; V gene: TRBV11-2; J gene: TRBJ2-3; CDR3 DNA: TGTGCCAGCAGCATACAGGGCCAGCCATTCACAGATACGCAGTATTTT; CDR3 protein: CASSIQGQPFTDTQYF